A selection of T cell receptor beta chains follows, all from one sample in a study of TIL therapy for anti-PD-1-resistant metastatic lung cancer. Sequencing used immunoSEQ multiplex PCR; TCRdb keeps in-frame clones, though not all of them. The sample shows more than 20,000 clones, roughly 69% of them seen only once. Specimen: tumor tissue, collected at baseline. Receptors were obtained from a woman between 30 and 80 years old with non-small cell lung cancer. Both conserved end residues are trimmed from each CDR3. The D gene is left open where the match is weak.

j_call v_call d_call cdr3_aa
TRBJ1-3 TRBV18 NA ASSPPAGSGNTIY
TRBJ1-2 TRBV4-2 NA ASSQDARPNYGYT
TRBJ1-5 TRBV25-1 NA ASSDGRVGNQPQH
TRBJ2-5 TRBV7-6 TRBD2 ASRTRELGETQY
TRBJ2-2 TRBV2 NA ASSEELSTGELF
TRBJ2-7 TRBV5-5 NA ASSPTSVGGPYEQY
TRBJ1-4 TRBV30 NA AWSVEVGGKLF
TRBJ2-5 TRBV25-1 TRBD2 ASSLSGRGREETQY
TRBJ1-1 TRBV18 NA ASSPGQGLTEAF
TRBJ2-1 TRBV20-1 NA SASQRGEQF
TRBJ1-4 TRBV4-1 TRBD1 ASSRGTGEKLF
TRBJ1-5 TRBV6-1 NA ASSETDNPLQPQH
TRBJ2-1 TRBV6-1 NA ASSELTSSYNEQF
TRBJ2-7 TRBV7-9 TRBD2 ASSLGVGLAGNEQY
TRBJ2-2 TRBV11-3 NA ASSFDSGELF
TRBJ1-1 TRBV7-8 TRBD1 ASSTGDRMNTEAF
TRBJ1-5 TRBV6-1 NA ASSREGNQPQH
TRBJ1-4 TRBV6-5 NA ASSYSISTNEKLF
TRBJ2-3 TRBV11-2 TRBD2 ASSLGLAFTDTQY
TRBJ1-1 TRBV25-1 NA ASSEGGAGAF
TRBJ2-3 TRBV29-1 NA SVEPRSDTQY
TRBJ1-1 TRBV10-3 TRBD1 AIRGQGLDEAF
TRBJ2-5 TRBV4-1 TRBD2 ASSRIGTTGAETQY
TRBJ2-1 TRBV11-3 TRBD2 ASSPGTSVGEQF
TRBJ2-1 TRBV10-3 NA AISVLPAESSYNEQF
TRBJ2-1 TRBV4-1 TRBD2 ASSPGDGRILNEQF
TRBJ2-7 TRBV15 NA ATSRDLGAREQY
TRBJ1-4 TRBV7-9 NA ASSPTGGEKLF
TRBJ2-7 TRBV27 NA ASSSPRSSYEQY
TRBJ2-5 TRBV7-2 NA ASSLKETQY
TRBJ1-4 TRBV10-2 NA ASKPSANEKLF
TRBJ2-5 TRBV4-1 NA ASSQAILRETQY
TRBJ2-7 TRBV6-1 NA ASVPEGGTGYEQY
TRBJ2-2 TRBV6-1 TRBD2 ASSGLAGNTGELF
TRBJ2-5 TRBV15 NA ATSREDQVTETQY
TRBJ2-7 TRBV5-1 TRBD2 ASSSLGLAGRY
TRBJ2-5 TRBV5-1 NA ASSLEGVSVETQY